Listed below are T cell receptor beta chains from one sample, sequenced in a study of blood T cells in healthy people across ages. TCRdb itself ran the 5' RACE reads through MiXCR, one entry per CDR3 protein. The profile covers about a million distinct CDR3 sequences, with around two fifths appearing a single time and approximately 14% taken by the ten largest. The sequencing sample was made of blood. Source of these receptors: a man younger than 35 in good health. CDR3s leave out the opening cysteine and the closing phenylalanine or tryptophan. Expanded clones are given a class, and other clones once, few, many or no size at all.

TRBJ2-1	.	TRBV20-1	SAPGLAGGQPNEQF
TRBJ2-1	many	TRBV20-1	SASRLNEQF
TRBJ2-2	.	TRBV7-2	ASSWSTGELF
TRBJ1-5	few	TRBV20-1	SANRGSSNQPQH
TRBJ2-7	many	TRBV10-3	AISRDRNVQEQY
TRBJ1-6	few	TRBV21-1	ASSPRVLGSYNSPLH
TRBJ1-4	.	TRBV29-1	SVKRTGGTEKLF
TRBJ2-1	.	TRBV4-1	ASSQDRTDSYNEQF
TRBJ1-2	.	TRBV3-1	ASSQGPSYGYT
TRBJ2-5	once	TRBV12-3/TRBV12-4	ASSSLDSPQETQY
TRBJ2-5	.	TRBV29-1	SVVHKQETQY
TRBJ2-5	.	TRBV2	ASSEISAAETQY